The clone carrying this T cell receptor beta chain has only a few counts. The antigen is undetermined. Antigen-specific CD4+ T cells were expanded with viral peptide pools in the ViraFEST assay before sequencing. Cells that had been cultured for 9 to 10 days were the source of isolated CD4+ T cells. Two doses of BNT162b2 or mRNA-1273 vaccine were administered to participants. These data are taken from a study of vaccination effects on CD4 cells after COVID-19. Some clones are missing from TCRdb's copy, which holds only in-frame ones; the method was immunoSEQ multiplex PCR. The sample has 25,000 to 35,000 clones, 73% seen once. The TCR was taken from a human donor who received a COVID-19 vaccine. The starting material was CD4+ T cells from PBMCs cultured with HCoV-NL63 spike peptides, obtained after COVID-19 vaccination.

CDR3 DNA sequence: TGTGCCAGCAGCCAAGAACCCGGGGCCCGGGAGCTGTTTTTT. Translation gives CASSQEPGARELFF. The chain joins TRBV3-1 (or the pseudogene TRBV3-2) to TRBJ2-2; D may match TRBD1 or TRBD2 (5 bases each). The CDR3 consists of 14 residues. CDR1 is LGHDT and CDR2 is YNNKEL in the germline V gene (reference sequence). Trimming cost V 0 bases and J 9 bases, with 11 bases left between them.